The T cell receptor (beta chain) under discussion was sequenced for a study of CD8+ T cells in alopecia areata (dated by TCRdb to 2016 to 2019). General notes on the study: The treated patients, all with moderate-to-severe alopecia areata, were enrolled in an open-label pilot trial of oral tofacitinib given at 5 to 10 mg twice daily. To study T cell clonal expansion in alopecia areata, the researchers applied high-throughput TCRbeta sequencing to both the C3H/HeJ mouse model and human patients. Biopsies were taken from tofacitinib-treated patients at baseline and at 4 and 24 weeks of treatment, and a later scalp biopsy was taken in several of the tofacitinib-treated patients. immunoSEQ multiplex PCR using 35 Vbeta forward primers and 13 Jbeta reverse primers was used to amplify TCRbeta CDR3 regions. The RNA source kit depended on sample type: the PAXgene miRNA kit for fixed scalp, the miRNeasy kit for PBMCs, and the RNeasy kit for mouse skin. Scalp tissue and sorted CD4+ and CD8+ peripheral blood T cells from patchy and totalis/universalis alopecia areata patients and from healthy controls were covered by human TCRbeta sequencing. Tofacitinib was given for 6 to 18 months, followed by 6 months of follow-up off drug to assess delayed response and recurrence. Clonality in the scalp was compared among normal scalp (n=4), patchy alopecia areata scalp (n=8), and alopecia totalis/universalis scalp (n=8). The SALT score, which quantifies the percentage of affected scalp surface area, was used to measure disease severity in treated patients. The study at large found these results: Compared with mice, TCR sequences shared between patients were less clear, possibly partly because of HLA diversity across the patient population. Lesional scalp, especially in alopecia totalis/universalis, showed higher clonality and more expanded CD8+ clones than normal scalp, suggesting antigenic drive. Scalp clonality and the number of expanded CD8+ clones among the top 100 scalp clones were significantly decreased by tofacitinib. Scalp TCR repertoire analysis is complicated because resident alphabeta T cells in normal human skin are also sequenced, whereas mouse skin is dominated by gammadelta T cells. Because the treated cohort was small and had just a single nonresponder, larger studies are needed to establish links between baseline CD8+ expansion and response. Many expanded lesional clones were found to persist in scalp and blood during tofacitinib treatment, and relapse after treatment cessation may be partly explained by this persistence.

Per the germline V gene (reference sequence), SEHNR is the CDR1 and FQNEAQ is the CDR2. Counted from cysteine to phenylalanine, this CDR3 has 13 amino acids. This entry keeps only the CDR3 DNA: 39 bases, framed from base 1. The V and J ends are trimmed by 5 bases and 5 bases, leaving 12 bases between them. Explained via the paper, the time point label denotes: about 4 weeks on oral tofacitinib. Interpreted using the paper, the treatment or condition label stands for: oral pan-JAK inhibitor, 5-10 mg twice daily. Peripheral blood and lesional scalp punch biopsies were obtained from patients with alopecia areata. After PBMCs were isolated by density centrifugation and stained for CD3, CD4 and CD8, a FACSAria was used to sort CD4+ and CD8+ T cells. Receptors were amplified or captured by the immunoSEQ multiplex PCR assay. RNA was extracted from all samples and reverse transcribed into cDNA, which served as template for TCR sequencing. First-strand cDNA was synthesized with SuperScript III using a 2:1 mix of oligo-dT and random hexamers. A synthetic immune receptor repertoire was used to assess amplification bias, and residual bias was removed computationally. Per the authors' processing: Raw reads were preprocessed to remove errors, and CDR3 was defined by IMGT conventions from the conserved cysteine to phenylalanine. Clonality was calculated as 1 minus Shannon entropy normalized by log2 of the number of productive unique TCRs. Whether each scalp clone was CD4 or CD8 was inferred by checking scalp TCRbeta sequences against the CD4 and CD8 repertoires from sorted blood. The table was pulled from immuneACCESS by TCRdb, which kept in-frame rearrangements only. Such tables lose some clones; where checked, under half of the loss comes from unresolved V genes, and the rest has no known cause. V, J and clone size are taken as reported in that table, and D and trimming were inferred from the DNA itself. This sample gives 90,000 to 150,000 clones in total; less than 75% of them show up just once. Approximately 29% of the sample is taken by the ten largest.

In the case of this clone: This receptor's antigen is unknown. Nothing much larger sits one base from this clone, and base qualities are not available.

Sequenced here: CD8+ T cells sorted from blood, sampled at week 4, from a patient treated with tofacitinib. The TCR comes from a human donor with alopecia areata. The chain links TRBV7-9 with TRBJ1-2; the D gene is unclear. The CDR3 corresponds to CASSPPPSYGYTF. The bases are TGTGCCAGCAGCCCCCCCCCATCGTATGGCTACACCTTC.